The 18 T cell receptor beta chains reported below all come from one sample, sequenced in a study of Graves' ophthalmopathy and Graves' hyperthyroidism. RNA transcripts yielded amplified TCR beta CDR3 regions. HTBI primers primed a first-round RT-PCR, and a second-round multiplex PCR followed. MiXCR was run by TCRdb on the multiplex PCR reads, yielding one entry per CDR3 protein. The sample includes about 220,000 distinct CDR3 sequences, roughly 21% seen only once; the top ten take approximately 40%. The specimen sequenced was peripheral blood. The origin of the receptors is a woman aged 45-65 years with Graves' ophthalmopathy.

This clonotype was seen a handful of times. This sequence joins TRBV9 and TRBJ2-2; D may be TRBD2 (5 bases). The V end was cut by 4 bases, the J end by 4 bases, with 14 bases between. This CDR3 comprises 15 residues. Germline CDR1 SGDLS, CDR2 YYNGEE. The CDR3 DNA reads as TGTGCCAGCAGCCCCCGAGGGCAGGTCACCGGGGAGCTGTTTTTT. Its protein is CASSPRGQVTGELFF.

This clonotype was seen many times. The J gene is TRBJ1-1, the V gene TRBV19; maybe TRBD1 (5 bases). The germline V gene has CDR1 LNHDA and CDR2 SQIVND (reference sequence). This CDR3 contains 13 residues. The V end was cut by 5 bases, the J end by 3 bases, with 10 bases between. Here the CDR3 reads CASSPTRDTEAFF. In DNA form, the CDR3 reads TGTGCCAGTAGTCCCACCAGGGACACTGAAGCTTTCTTT. Full variable domain (rest looked up from reference TRBV19 and TRBJ1-1): DGGITQSPKYLFRKEGQNVTLSCEQNLNHDAMYWYRQDPGQGLRLIYYSQIVNDFQKGDIAEGYSVSREKKESFPLTVTSAQKNPTAFYLCASSPTRDTEAFFGQGTRLTVV.

The rearrangement uses TRBV6-1 and TRBJ2-7, with no clear D. CDR3 length: 17 residues. The V gene lost 7 bases and the J gene lost 4 bases, with 26 bases spanning the gap. CDR1 and CDR2 (germline): MNHNS, SASEGT. The CDR3 nucleotides read TGTGCCAGCACCCTCCCCCGGGCGTATATTGGGTCTTACGAGCAGTACTTC. Protein: CASTLPRAYIGSYEQYF.

This clonotype was seen many times. V and J are TRBV12-3 or TRBV12-4 and TRBJ1-1; tentatively, D is TRBD1 (5 bases). The CDR3 is 15 amino acids. Trimming took off 6 bases at V and 6 bases at J, with 20 bases between the two ends. CDR3 residues: CASSRTGTTSPEAFF. The CDR3 DNA reads TGTGCCAGCAGCCGGACTGGGACGACGTCCCCTGAAGCTTTCTTT.

This clonotype was counted ten times or more. V gene TRBV11-2 combines with J gene TRBJ1-2; D might be TRBD1 (5 bases). Between the trimmed V and J ends, which lost 4 bases and 5 bases, there was a span of 11 bases. Germline CDR1 and CDR2: SGHAT and FQNNGV. This CDR3 comprises 13 residues. This CDR3 reads CASSWDGPYGYTF. CDR3 in DNA: TGTGCCAGCAGCTGGGACGGCCCATATGGCTACACCTTC.

The chain is built from TRBV6-1 and TRBJ1-1; tentative D call: TRBD1 (6 bases). The CDR3 consists of 13 residues. Germline V gene lookup returns CDR1 MNHNS and CDR2 SASEGT. V dropped 2 bases and J dropped 4 bases, with 8 bases sitting between them. In DNA, the CDR3 is TGTGCCAGCAGTGAATGGGGGGCCACTGAAGCTTTCTTT. Protein product: CASSEWGATEAFF.

This clonotype was seen many times. This chain links TRBV5-1 with TRBJ1-1; TRBD1 is a possible D gene (5 bases). Germline V gives CDR1 SGHRS, CDR2 YFSETQ. The CDR3 spans 15 residues. Between the trimmed V and J ends, which lost 4 bases and 1 base, there was a span of 14 bases. CDR3 region: CASSVPPGGNTEAFF. The CDR3 DNA follows: TGCGCCAGCAGCGTACCACCGGGGGGGAACACTGAAGCTTTCTTT.

Only a few counts were recorded for this clonotype. The chain links TRBV25-1 to TRBJ1-5; D unresolved. Trimming removed 0 bases at V and 3 bases at J, with 12 bases between. The CDR3 is 16 residues long. The germline gives CDR1 MGHDK, CDR2 SYGVNS. CDR3 protein: CASSEYLGKNNQPQHF. The CDR3 DNA is TGTGCCAGCAGTGAATATCTGGGGAAAAACAATCAGCCCCAGCATTTT.

The genes are TRBV12-3 or TRBV12-4 and TRBJ1-2; 9 nucleotides agree with TRBD1. CDR3 length equals 16 residues. V trimming: 5 bases; J trimming: 0 bases; junction bases outside the gene matches: 7. Here the CDR3 DNA reads TGTGCCAGCAGTACCCGGACAGGGGCAGCTAACTATGGCTACACCTTC. This gives the protein CASSTRTGAANYGYTF.

This clonotype came up many times. V and J are TRBV19 and TRBJ1-5; 9 positions agree with TRBD1. The CDR3 is 15 residues long. From germline, CDR1 is LNHDA and CDR2 SQIVND (reference sequence). The V and J ends lost 8 bases and 7 bases, in that order; junction bases with no gene match: 12. The CDR3 region has the DNA TGTGCCAGTGAGCAGGGACAGGGATTTCGCCAGCCCCAGCATTTT. Residues: CASEQGQGFRQPQHF. Supplemented by reference TRBV19 and TRBJ1-5, the full variable domain reads DGGITQSPKYLFRKEGQNVTLSCEQNLNHDAMYWYRQDPGQGLRLIYYSQIVNDFQKGDIAEGYSVSREKKESFPLTVTSAQKNPTAFYLCASEQGQGFRQPQHFGDGTRLSIL.

This clonotype was observed at least ten times. J is TRBJ2-7 and V is TRBV10-3; D is perhaps TRBD1 (6 bases). The V and J ends lost 6 bases and 0 bases respectively, with 12 bases between them. Looked up from germline, CDR1 is ENHRY and CDR2 is SYGVKD. The CDR3 runs to 14 residues. DNA for the CDR3: TGTGCCATCAGCCGACAGGTGGGCTCCTACGAGCAGTACTTC. Protein product: CAISRQVGSYEQYF.

V usage is TRBV12-3 or TRBV12-4 and J usage is TRBJ2-3, with TRBD1 as a possible D gene (5 bases). Trimming removed 1 base from V and 0 bases from J, with 8 bases in between. The CDR3 extends over 15 amino acids. CDR3 nucleotide sequence: TGTGCCAGCAGTTTAGGCCCAGGGAGCACAGATACGCAGTATTTT. Translating it yields CASSLGPGSTDTQYF.

This clonotype was seen repeatedly, ten times or more. The chain joins TRBV7-8 to TRBJ2-7; no clear D gene. This CDR3 has 15 amino acids. The V end was cut by 1 base, the J end by 6 bases, with 16 bases between. The germline CDR1 and CDR2 sequences are SGHVS and FQNEAQ. As DNA, the CDR3 is TGTGCCAGCAGCTTAGTTAGCAGATCCAAGGGCGAGCAGTACTTC. Translating gives CASSLVSRSKGEQYF.

This clonotype was observed many times. This chain connects TRBV6-5 to TRBJ2-7; no clear D gene. Trimming took off 5 bases at V and 2 bases at J, with 16 bases between the two ends. The CDR3 is 15 amino acids. Per germline, CDR1 MNHEY and CDR2 SVGAGI. The CDR3 DNA reads as TGTGCCAGCAGTACAATGACCAGCCCTCCCTACGAGCAGTACTTC. Translating gives CASSTMTSPPYEQYF.

This clonotype has a single count. The CDR3: CASSPGTGVNEQYF. CDR3 in DNA: TGTGCCAGCAGCCCCGGGACAGGGGTCAACGAGCAGTACTTC. The rearrangement joins TRBV12-3 or TRBV12-4 to TRBJ2-7; 10 positions agree with TRBD1. The CDR3 has 14 residues. Unmatched junction bases numbered 7, after V lost 6 bases and J lost 5 bases.

The rearrangement links TRBV30 to TRBJ1-2; D is possibly TRBD1 (5 bases). V was cut by 0 bases and J by 8 bases, with 10 bases left in between. The CDR3 spans 12 residues. Germline V CDR1 and CDR2: GTSNPN, SVGIG (reference sequence). CDR3 sequence: CAWSVGGLGYTF. CDR3 nucleotide sequence: TGTGCCTGGAGTGTCGGGGGTCTAGGCTACACCTTC. Full variable domain (missing parts from reference TRBV30 and TRBJ1-2): SQTIHQWPATLVQPVGSPLSLECTVEGTSNPNLYWYRQAAGRGLQLLFYSVGIGQISSEVPQNLSASRPQDRQFILSSKKLLLSDSGFYLCAWSVGGLGYTFGSGTRLTVV.

This clonotype was detected ten times or more. The rearrangement links TRBV6-5 to TRBJ1-1; D remains unclear. Trimming left V 2 bases short and J 6 bases short, with 13 bases between. The germline CDR1 and CDR2 sequences are MNHEY and SVGAGI. This CDR3 is 14 amino acids long. The CDR3 protein is CASSYVWKRAEAFF. The CDR3 region has the DNA TGTGCCAGCAGTTACGTGTGGAAGCGGGCTGAAGCTTTCTTT.

A remark on this clonotype: No conserved phenylalanine or tryptophan ends this CDR3, so it is likely a read error. This sequence joins TRBV6-1 and TRBJ1-2; a possible D gene is TRBD1 (5 bases). CDR1 MNHNS and CDR2 SASEGT come from the germline V gene. V gave up 3 bases and J gave up 7 bases, with 12 bases separating them. The length of the CDR3 is 13 residues. The CDR3 loop reads CASSEIRGIGYTL. CDR3 DNA: TGTGCCAGCAGTGAGATCCGGGGGATTGGCTACACCCTC.